This paragraph reports one T cell receptor beta chain. The table lists this clonotype with a few counts. Its antigen has not been determined. No much larger clone exists at a distance of one base, and base qualities are not known. This specimen comes from a study of quantifying T cell responses using KT2 cells (dated by TCRdb to about 2017). Turning to the overall study: RNA was DNase-treated and reverse transcribed with TCR alpha and beta constant-region primers, mostly using SuperScript III. To avoid over-amplification, PCR2 was carried out as a SYBR Green qPCR and halted once a predetermined fluorescence threshold was reached. The efficiency of the T4 ligation step under optimum conditions was estimated to be greater than 8.5%. Study-wide findings and limitations: Even at the lowest spike-in tested, roughly one KT2 cell per 100,000 PBMC, KT2 sequences were still detected. The study did not include a side-by-side comparison of this pipeline with other TCR sequencing techniques. Detection of KT2 sequences showed saturation at very high KT2 spike-in numbers. Counts of KT2 alpha and beta sequences scaled linearly with input KT2 cell number over several orders of magnitude.

Relative to germline, V is 1 base shorter and J is 0 bases shorter, with 3 bases between their ends. Counted from cysteine to phenylalanine, this CDR3 has 13 amino acids. The kept DNA is CDR3 alone, 39 bases in frame from the first base. CDR1 and CDR2 were assigned from the germline V gene as MNHNS and SASEGT. To test the sensitivity and accuracy of the pipeline, known numbers of KT2, a T cell clone whose TCR had already been sequenced, were spiked into unfractionated PBMC. A range of KT2-to-PBMC ratios was set up by mixing KT2 cells into a fixed number of PBMC. Preparation of the library involved UMI-ligation and nested PCR. T4 RNA ligase 1 was used to ligate a single-stranded oligonucleotide containing the Illumina SP2 sequence and a UMI to the 3' end of the cDNA. PCR1 ran 4 cycles (98°C 15 s, 69°C 30 s, 72°C 40 s); the beta primer was an equimolar mix of RC1.1 and RC1.2 covering TRBC1 and TRBC2. Starting at PCR2, the TCR alpha and beta chains were handled separately, and sample indices and Illumina adaptors were added. Placed after an 8-base spacer, the UMI was made up of 12 random nucleotides arranged as two hexamers with a spacer between them. Sequencing was done on an Illumina MiSeq using v2 2x251 paired-end chemistry, usually with approximately 11 samples per run. To boost diversity, each sequencing library was supplemented with PhiX DNA at roughly 4.5-7.5%. The authors' analysis ran thus. The raw reads were converted into FASTQ with bcl2fastq and then demultiplexed by dual indices with Demultiplexor. V and J genes were assigned by Decombinator through tag matching, with a single base-pair mismatch permitted. Collapsinator used UMIs to correct both sequencing errors and frequency errors arising from PCR heterogeneity. CDR3Translator converted Decombinator identifiers into nucleotide sequence, translated that sequence into amino acids, and extracted CDR3 based on C- and N-terminal motifs. A cluster of KT2 sequences sharing one unique molecular identifier was counted as one distinct KT2 TCR. The public sequencing data were trimmed at Q25 with fastp and processed into clonotypes with MiXCR by TCRdb, which kept only in-frame beta chains. Every entry covers one CDR3 protein and lists the most common genes and DNA from its rows. TCRdb's processing, not the authors', yielded these V and J calls. This sample has fewer than 45,000 distinct CDR3 sequences in its table, and about a sixth of those were observed once. 40% to 55% of the sample is in the top ten clones.

The receptor chain draws on TRBV6-1 and TRBJ1-1; the D gene identity is not certain. The source of this sequence is a human donor. Sequencing was carried out using PBMCs spiked with cells of the T cell clone KT2. The sequenced DNA is TGTGCCAGCAGTGAAGATATGAACACTGAAGCTTTCTTT. Translated, this gives CASSEDMNTEAFF.